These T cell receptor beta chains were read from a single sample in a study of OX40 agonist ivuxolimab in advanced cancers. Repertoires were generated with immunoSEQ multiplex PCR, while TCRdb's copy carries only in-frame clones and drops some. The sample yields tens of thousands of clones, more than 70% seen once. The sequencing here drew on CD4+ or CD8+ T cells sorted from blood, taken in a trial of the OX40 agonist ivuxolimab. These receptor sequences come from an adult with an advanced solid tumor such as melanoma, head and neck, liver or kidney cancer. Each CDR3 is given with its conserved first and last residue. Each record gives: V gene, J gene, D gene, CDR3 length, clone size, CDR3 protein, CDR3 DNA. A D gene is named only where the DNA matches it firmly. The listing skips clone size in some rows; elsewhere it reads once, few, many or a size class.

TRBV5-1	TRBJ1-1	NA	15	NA	CASSFMPQLGTEAFF	TGCGCCAGCAGCTTTATGCCTCAATTAGGGACTGAAGCTTTCTTT
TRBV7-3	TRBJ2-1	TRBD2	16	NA	CASSLTTSGGASEQFF	TGTGCCAGCAGCTTAACCACTAGCGGGGGGGCATCTGAGCAGTTCTTC
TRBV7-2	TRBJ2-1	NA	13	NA	CASSLGPDNEQFF	TGTGCCAGCAGCTTGGGGCCGGACAATGAGCAGTTCTTC
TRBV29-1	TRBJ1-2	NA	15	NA	CSAGAVDPQVLGYTF	TGCAGCGCAGGGGCTGTGGACCCCCAAGTTCTTGGCTACACCTTC
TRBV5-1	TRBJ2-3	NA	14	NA	CASLGTSAGDTQYF	TGCGCCAGCCTCGGGACTTCCGCCGGGGATACGCAGTATTTT
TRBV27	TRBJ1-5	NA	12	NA	CASKGVGPPQHF	TGTGCCAGCAAGGGAGTTGGTCCGCCCCAGCATTTT
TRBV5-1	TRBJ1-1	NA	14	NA	CASSLEGPGTEAFF	TGCGCCAGCAGCTTGGAGGGTCCCGGCACTGAAGCTTTCTTT
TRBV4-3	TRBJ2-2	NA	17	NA	CASSQDLLRGPTGELFF	TGCGCCAGCAGCCAAGATTTATTGCGGGGCCCCACCGGGGAGCTGTTTTTT
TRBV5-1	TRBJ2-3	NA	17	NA	CASSLSISGQWTDTQYF	TGCGCCAGCAGCTTGTCCATCTCGGGGCAATGGACGGATACGCAGTATTTT
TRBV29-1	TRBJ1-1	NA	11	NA	CSVGEMTEAFF	TGCAGCGTTGGTGAGATGACTGAAGCTTTCTTT
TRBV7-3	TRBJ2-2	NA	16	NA	CASSLLGPDNTGELFF	TGTGCCAGCAGCTTATTGGGACCCGATAACACCGGGGAGCTGTTTTTT
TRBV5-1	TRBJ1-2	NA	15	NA	CASSLSWGLQYGHTF	TGCGCCAGCAGCTTGAGCTGGGGGCTTCAGTATGGCCACACCTTC
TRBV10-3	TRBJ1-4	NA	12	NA	CAISEFGEKLFF	TGTGCCATCAGTGAGTTTGGGGAAAAACTGTTTTTT
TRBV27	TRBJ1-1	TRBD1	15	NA	CASSPPGQMNTEAFF	TGTGCCAGCAGTCCTCCGGGACAGATGAACACTGAAGCTTTCTTT
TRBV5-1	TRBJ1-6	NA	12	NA	CASSLDTSPLHF	TGCGCCAGCAGCTTGGATACGTCACCCCTCCACTTT
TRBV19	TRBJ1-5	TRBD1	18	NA	CASRLDRGSASRNQPQHF	TGTGCCAGTAGATTGGACAGGGGGTCGGCCTCCCGCAATCAGCCCCAGCATTTT
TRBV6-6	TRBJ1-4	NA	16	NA	CASSYTGGATNEKLFF	TGTGCCAGCAGTTACACGGGAGGTGCAACTAATGAAAAACTGTTTTTT
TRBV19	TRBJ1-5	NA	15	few	CASKPWTVGNQPQHF	TGTGCCAGTAAGCCCTGGACGGTGGGGAATCAGCCCCAGCATTTT
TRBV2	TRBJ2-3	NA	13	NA	CARAGLTTDTQYF	TGTGCCAGGGCGGGACTTACCACAGATACGCAGTATTTT
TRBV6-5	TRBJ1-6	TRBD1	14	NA	CASSRDRGTSPLHF	TGTGCCAGCAGCCGGGACAGGGGGACTTCACCCCTCCACTTT
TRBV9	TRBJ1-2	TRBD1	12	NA	CASSRDSYGYTF	TGTGCCAGCAGCCGGGACAGTTATGGCTACACCTTC
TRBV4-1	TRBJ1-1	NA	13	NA	CASSQELNTEAFF	TGCGCCAGCAGCCAAGAATTGAACACTGAAGCTTTCTTT
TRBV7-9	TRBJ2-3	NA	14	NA	CASSLRGFTDTQYF	TGTGCCAGCAGCTTACGGGGGTTCACAGATACGCAGTATTTT
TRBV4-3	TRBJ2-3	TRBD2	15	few	CASRSNSGGQDTQYF	TGCGCCAGCAGGTCAAATAGCGGGGGGCAAGATACGCAGTATTTT
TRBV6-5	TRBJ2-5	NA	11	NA	CASSYMKTQYF	TGTGCCAGCAGTTACATGAAGACCCAGTACTTC
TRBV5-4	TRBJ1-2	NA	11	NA	CATGQFYGYTF	TGTGCCACCGGGCAGTTCTATGGCTACACCTTC
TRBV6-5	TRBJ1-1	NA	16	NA	CASSSSRLGGGTEAFF	TGTGCCAGCAGTTCCTCCCGTTTGGGGGGAGGGACTGAAGCTTTCTTT
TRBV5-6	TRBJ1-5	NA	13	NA	CASSQGAGQPQHF	TGTGCCAGCAGTCAGGGCGCAGGACAGCCCCAGCATTTT
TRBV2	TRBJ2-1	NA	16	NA	CASSTIFGRGNNEQFF	TGTGCCAGCAGTACCATCTTCGGGCGGGGAAACAATGAGCAGTTCTTC
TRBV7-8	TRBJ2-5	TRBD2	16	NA	CASRAGGGGVQETQYF	TGTGCCAGCAGGGCGGGAGGCGGGGGGGTACAAGAGACCCAGTACTTC
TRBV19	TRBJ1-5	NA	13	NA	CASRQGYNQPQHF	TGTGCCAGTCGGCAGGGCTACAATCAGCCCCAGCATTTT
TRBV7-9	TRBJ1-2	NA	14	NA	CASSTSGAGIGYTF	TGTGCCAGCAGCACATCAGGGGCTGGCATTGGCTACACCTTC
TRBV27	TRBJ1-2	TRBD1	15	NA	CASSSRGQGAGGYTF	TGTGCCAGCAGTTCCCGGGGACAGGGGGCCGGAGGCTACACCTTC
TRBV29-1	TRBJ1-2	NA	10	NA	CSVQGVSYTF	TGCAGCGTCCAAGGGGTCTCCTACACCTTC
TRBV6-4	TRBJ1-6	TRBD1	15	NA	CASSEGGTGGSPLHF	TGTGCCAGCAGTGAAGGCGGGACAGGGGGTTCACCCCTCCACTTT
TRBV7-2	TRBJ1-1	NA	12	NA	CASSLTSTEAFF	TGTGCCAGCAGTCTCACGTCAACTGAAGCTTTCTTT
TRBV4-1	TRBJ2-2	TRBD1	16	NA	CASSRGQGANTGELFF	TGCGCCAGCAGCCGAGGACAGGGGGCGAACACCGGGGAGCTGTTTTTT
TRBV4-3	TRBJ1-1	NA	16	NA	CASSQDPGGIDTEAFF	TGCGCCAGCAGCCAAGATCCGGGGGGCATAGACACTGAAGCTTTCTTT
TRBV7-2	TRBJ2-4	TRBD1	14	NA	CASSYGQGINIQYF	TGTGCCAGCAGCTACGGACAGGGGATAAACATTCAGTACTTC
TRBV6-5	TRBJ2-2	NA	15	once	CASSGDRMDTGELFF	TGTGCCAGCAGCGGAGACAGGATGGACACCGGGGAGCTGTTTTTT
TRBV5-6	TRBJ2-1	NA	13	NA	CASSLALRNEQFF	TGTGCCAGCAGCTTGGCCCTCCGCAATGAGCAGTTCTTC
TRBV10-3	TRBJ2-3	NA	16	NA	CAISEFIEGGTDTQYF	TGTGCCATCAGTGAGTTCATTGAGGGGGGCACAGATACGCAGTATTTT
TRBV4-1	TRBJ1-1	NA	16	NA	CASSQGGGSMNTEAFF	TGCGCCAGCAGCCAAGGTGGGGGCAGCATGAACACTGAAGCTTTCTTT
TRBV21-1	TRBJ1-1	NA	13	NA	CASTFLGATEAFF	TGTGCCAGCACTTTCCTGGGGGCCACTGAAGCTTTCTTT
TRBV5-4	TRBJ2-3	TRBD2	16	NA	CASSYPGTSAADTQYF	TGTGCCAGCAGCTATCCCGGGACTAGCGCAGCAGATACGCAGTATTTT
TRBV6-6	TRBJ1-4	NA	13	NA	CATRKDSGGKLFF	TGTGCCACCAGGAAGGACAGTGGTGGAAAACTGTTTTTT
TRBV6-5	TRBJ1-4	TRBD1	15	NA	CATRTGGVGNEKLFF	TGTGCCACGAGGACAGGGGGAGTTGGTAATGAAAAACTGTTTTTT
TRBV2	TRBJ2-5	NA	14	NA	CASSQAGLGETQYF	TGTGCCAGCAGTCAGGCAGGGTTGGGAGAGACCCAGTACTTC
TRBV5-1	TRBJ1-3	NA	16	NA	CASSRDPREGGNTIYF	TGCGCCAGCAGCCGGGACCCCAGGGAAGGTGGAAACACCATATATTTT
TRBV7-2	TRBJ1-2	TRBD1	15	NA	CASSLYDRGGHGYTF	TGTGCCAGCAGCTTATACGACAGGGGTGGGCATGGCTACACCTTC